Only one count was recorded for the clone carrying this T cell receptor (beta chain). The antigen is unknown. Likely a read error: the CDR3 ends without its conserved phenylalanine or tryptophan. With random hexamers, reverse transcription was performed on about 0.45 to 1 ug of RNA. It was immunoSEQ multiplex PCR that amplified TCR beta CDR3 across 54 Vbeta and 13 Jbeta. TCRdb redid the calling of the immunoSEQ multiplex PCR reads with MiXCR, one entry per CDR3 protein. The sample has 200,000 to 250,000 distinct CDR3 sequences; 94% are singletons. The data were taken from a study of CD8 T cells in Susac syndrome. Study-wide results and caveats: The Susac syndrome CD4+ T cell repertoires displayed no clonal expansion. The study recognized that its TCR sequencing and HLA analysis covered a relatively small number of individuals.

Trimming left V 2 bases short and J 3 bases short, with 8 bases between. CDR1 is MNHEY, CDR2 SMNVEV, per germline (reference sequence). The CDR3 length is 14 residues. Sequencing was performed on CD4+ T cells from PBMCs. The gene calls are TRBV27 and TRBJ1-5; D is unresolved. The clonotype originates from a human donor with Susac syndrome. The CDR3 DNA sequence: TGTGCCAGCAGTTTAAGCCGTACCAATCAGCCCCAGCATTTG. Protein: CASSLSRTNQPQHL.